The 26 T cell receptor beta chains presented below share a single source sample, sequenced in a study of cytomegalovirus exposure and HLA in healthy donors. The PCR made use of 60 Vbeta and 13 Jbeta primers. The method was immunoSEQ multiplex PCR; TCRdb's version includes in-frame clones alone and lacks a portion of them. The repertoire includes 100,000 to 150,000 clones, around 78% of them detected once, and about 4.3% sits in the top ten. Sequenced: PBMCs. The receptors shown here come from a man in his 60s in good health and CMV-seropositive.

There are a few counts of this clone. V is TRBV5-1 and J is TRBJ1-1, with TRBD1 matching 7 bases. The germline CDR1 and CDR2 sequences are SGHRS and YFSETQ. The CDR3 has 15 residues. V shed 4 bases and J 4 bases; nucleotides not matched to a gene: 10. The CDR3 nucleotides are TGCGCCAGCAGCACAACCGACAGGGCGGGCACTGAAGCTTTCTTT. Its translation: CASSTTDRAGTEAFF. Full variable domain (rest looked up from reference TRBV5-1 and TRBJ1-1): KAGVTQTPRYLIKTRGQQVTLSCSPISGHRSVSWYQQTPGQGLQFLFEYFSETQRNKGNFPGRFSGRQFSNSRSEMNVSTLELGDSALYLCASSTTDRAGTEAFFGQGTRLTVV.

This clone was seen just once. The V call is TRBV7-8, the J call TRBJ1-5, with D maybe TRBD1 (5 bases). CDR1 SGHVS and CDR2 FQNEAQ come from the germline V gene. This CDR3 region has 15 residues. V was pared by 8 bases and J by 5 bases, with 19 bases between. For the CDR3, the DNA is TGTGCCAGCGCTGGACATCCGAATGTCGATCAGCCCCAGCATTTT. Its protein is CASAGHPNVDQPQHF. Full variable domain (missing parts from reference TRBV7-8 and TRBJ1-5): GAGVSQSPRYKVAKRGQDVALRCDPISGHVSLFWYQQALGQGPEFLTYFQNEAQLDKSGLPSDRFFAERPEGSVSTLKIQRTQQEDSAVYLCASAGHPNVDQPQHFGDGTRLSIL.

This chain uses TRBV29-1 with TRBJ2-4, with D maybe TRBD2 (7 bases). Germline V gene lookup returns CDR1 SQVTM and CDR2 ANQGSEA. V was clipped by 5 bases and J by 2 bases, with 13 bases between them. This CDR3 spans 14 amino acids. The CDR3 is CSVLRGGTKNIQYF. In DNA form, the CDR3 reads TGCAGCGTTCTCAGGGGAGGGACCAAAAACATTCAGTACTTC.

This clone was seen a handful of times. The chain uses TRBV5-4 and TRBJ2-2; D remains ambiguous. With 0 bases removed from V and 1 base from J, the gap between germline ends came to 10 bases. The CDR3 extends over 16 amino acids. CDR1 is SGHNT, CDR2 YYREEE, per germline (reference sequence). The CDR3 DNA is TGTGCCAGCAGCTTGGAAGGTAGCTTGAACACCGGGGAGCTGTTTTTT. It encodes CASSLEGSLNTGELFF. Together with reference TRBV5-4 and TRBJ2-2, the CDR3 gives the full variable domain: ETGVTQSPTHLIKTRGQQVTLRCSSQSGHNTVSWYQQALGQGPQFIFQYYREEENGRGNFPPRFSGLQFPNYSSELNVNALELDDSALYLCASSLEGSLNTGELFFGEGSRLTVL.

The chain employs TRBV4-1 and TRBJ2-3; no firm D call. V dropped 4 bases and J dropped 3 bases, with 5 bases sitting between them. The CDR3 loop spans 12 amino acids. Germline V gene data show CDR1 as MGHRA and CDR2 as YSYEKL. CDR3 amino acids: CASSPQTDTQYF. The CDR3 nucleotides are TGCGCCAGCAGCCCCCAAACAGATACGCAGTATTTT.

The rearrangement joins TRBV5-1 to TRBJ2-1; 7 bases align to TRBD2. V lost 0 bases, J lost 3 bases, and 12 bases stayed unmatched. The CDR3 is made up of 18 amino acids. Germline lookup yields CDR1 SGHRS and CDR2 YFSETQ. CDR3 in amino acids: CASSLGGSSGPYYNEQFF. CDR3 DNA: TGCGCCAGCAGCTTGGGGGGATCTAGCGGTCCTTACTACAATGAGCAGTTCTTC.

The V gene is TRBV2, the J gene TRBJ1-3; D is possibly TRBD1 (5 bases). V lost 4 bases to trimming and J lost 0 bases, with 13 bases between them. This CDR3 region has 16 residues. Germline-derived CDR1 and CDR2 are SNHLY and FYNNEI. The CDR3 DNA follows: TGTGCCAGCAGTGTGTTCCAGGGAAGCTCTGGAAACACCATATATTTT. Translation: CASSVFQGSSGNTIYF.

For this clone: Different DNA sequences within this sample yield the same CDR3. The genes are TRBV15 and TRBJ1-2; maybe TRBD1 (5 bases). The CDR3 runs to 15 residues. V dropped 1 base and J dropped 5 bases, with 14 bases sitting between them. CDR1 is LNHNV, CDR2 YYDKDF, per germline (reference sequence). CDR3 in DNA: TGTGCCACCAGCAGAGCTAGGACCGGGGGATATGGCTACACCTTC. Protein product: CATSRARTGGYGYTF.

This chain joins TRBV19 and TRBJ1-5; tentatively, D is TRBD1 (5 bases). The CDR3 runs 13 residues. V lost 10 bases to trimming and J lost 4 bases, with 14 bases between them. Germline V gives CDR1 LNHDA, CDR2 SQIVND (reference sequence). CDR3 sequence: CATVGRGNQPQHF. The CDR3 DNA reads TGTGCCACCGTGGGGCGGGGGAATCAGCCCCAGCATTTT.

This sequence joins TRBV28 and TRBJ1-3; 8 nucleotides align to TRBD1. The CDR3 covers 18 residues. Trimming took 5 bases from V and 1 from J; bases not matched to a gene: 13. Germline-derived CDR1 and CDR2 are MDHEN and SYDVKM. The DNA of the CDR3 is TGTGCCAGCAGTACCCAAAAAATCAGGGGGCGATCTGGAAACACCATATATTTT. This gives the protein CASSTQKIRGRSGNTIYF.

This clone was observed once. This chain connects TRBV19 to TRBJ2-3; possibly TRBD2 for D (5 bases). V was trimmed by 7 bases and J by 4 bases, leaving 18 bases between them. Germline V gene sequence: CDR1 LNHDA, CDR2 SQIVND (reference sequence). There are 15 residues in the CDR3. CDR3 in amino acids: CASTPGYGPPDTQYF. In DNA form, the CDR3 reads TGTGCCAGTACCCCGGGGTATGGCCCCCCAGATACGCAGTATTTT.

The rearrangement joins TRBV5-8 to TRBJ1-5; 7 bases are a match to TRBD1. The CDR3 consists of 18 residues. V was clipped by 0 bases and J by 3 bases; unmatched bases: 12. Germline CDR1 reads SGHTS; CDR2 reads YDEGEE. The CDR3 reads CASSLGEGGFIINQPQHF. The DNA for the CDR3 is TGTGCCAGCAGCTTGGGGGAAGGGGGCTTTATAATCAATCAGCCCCAGCATTTT.

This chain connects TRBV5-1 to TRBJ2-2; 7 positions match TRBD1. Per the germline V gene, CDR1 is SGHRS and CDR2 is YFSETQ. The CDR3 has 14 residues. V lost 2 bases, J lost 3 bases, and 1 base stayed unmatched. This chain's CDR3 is CASSFQGDTGELFF. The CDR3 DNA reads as TGCGCCAGCAGCTTCCAGGGGGACACCGGGGAGCTGTTTTTT.

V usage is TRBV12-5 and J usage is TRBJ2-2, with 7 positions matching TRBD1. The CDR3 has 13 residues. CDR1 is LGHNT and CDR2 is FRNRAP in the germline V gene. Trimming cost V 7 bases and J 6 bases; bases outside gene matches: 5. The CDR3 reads CASVVDRAGELFF. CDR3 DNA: TGTGCTAGTGTCGTTGACAGGGCCGGGGAGCTGTTTTTT.

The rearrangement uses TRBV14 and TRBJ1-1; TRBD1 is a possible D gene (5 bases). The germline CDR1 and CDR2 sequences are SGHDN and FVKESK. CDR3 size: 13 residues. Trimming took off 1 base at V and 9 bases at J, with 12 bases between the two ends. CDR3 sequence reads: CASSQARGTKAFF. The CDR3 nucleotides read TGTGCCAGCAGCCAAGCTAGGGGAACGAAAGCTTTCTTT. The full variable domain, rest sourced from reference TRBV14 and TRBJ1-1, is EAGVTQFPSHSVIEKGQTVTLRCDPISGHDNLYWYRRVMGKEIKFLLHFVKESKQDESGMPNNRFLAERTGGTYSTLKVQPAELEDSGVYFCASSQARGTKAFFGQGTRLTVV.

In DNA form, the CDR3 reads TGTGCCTGGAGTAGGGGGGGGAATGAAAAACTGTTTTTT. As protein: CAWSRGGNEKLFF. This chain joins TRBV30 and TRBJ1-4; tentatively, D is TRBD1 (6 bases). This CDR3 region has 13 residues. Germline V lookup: CDR1 GTSNPN, CDR2 SVGIG (reference sequence). The V end was cut by 2 bases, the J end by 5 bases, with 9 bases between.

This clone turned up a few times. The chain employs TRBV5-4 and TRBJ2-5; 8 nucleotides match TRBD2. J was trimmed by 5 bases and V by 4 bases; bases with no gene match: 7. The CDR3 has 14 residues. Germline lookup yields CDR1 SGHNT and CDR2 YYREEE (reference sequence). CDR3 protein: CASSPGGQKETQYF. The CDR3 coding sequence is TGTGCCAGCAGCCCGGGGGGGCAAAAGGAGACCCAGTACTTC.

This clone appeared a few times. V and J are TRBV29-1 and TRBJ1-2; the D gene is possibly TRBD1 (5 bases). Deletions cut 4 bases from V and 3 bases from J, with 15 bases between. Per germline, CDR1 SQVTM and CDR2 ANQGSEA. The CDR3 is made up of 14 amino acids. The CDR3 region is CSVVFPGKDYGYTF. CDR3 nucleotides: TGCAGCGTTGTGTTTCCAGGGAAAGACTATGGCTACACCTTC. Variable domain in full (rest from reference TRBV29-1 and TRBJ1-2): SAVISQKPSRDICQRGTSLTIQCQVDSQVTMMFWYRQQPGQSLTLIATANQGSEATYESGFVIDKFPISRPNLTFSTLTVSNMSPEDSSIYLCSVVFPGKDYGYTFGSGTRLTVV.

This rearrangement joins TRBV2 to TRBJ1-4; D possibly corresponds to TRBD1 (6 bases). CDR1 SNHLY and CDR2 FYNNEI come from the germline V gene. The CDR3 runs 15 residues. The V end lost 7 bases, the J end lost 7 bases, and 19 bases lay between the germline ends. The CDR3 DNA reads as TGTGCCAGCACCCGAAACAGGGTTGACGGTGAAAAACTGTTTTTT. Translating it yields CASTRNRVDGEKLFF.

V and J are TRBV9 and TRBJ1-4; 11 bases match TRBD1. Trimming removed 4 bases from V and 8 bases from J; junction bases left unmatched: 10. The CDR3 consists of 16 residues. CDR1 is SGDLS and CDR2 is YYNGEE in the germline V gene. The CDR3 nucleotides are TGTGCCAGCAGCCCACGGGACAGGGGGTTTGGGGAAAAACTGTTTTTT. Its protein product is CASSPRDRGFGEKLFF.

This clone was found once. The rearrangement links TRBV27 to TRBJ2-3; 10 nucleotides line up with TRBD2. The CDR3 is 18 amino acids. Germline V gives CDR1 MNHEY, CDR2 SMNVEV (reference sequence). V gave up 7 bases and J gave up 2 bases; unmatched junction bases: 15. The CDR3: CASTSPGRAGGYTDTQYF. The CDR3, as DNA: TGTGCCAGCACCTCCCCTGGGCGAGCGGGGGGGTACACAGATACGCAGTATTTT.

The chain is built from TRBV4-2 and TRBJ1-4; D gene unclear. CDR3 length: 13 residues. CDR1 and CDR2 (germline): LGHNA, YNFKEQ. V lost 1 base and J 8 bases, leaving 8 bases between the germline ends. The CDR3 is CASSQVGEEKLFF. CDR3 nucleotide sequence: TGTGCCAGCAGCCAAGTAGGAGAAGAAAAACTGTTTTTT.

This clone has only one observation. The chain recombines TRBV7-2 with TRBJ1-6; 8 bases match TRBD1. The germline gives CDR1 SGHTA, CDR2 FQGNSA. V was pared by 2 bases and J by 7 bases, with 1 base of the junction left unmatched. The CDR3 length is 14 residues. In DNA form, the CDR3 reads TGTGCCAGCAGCTTAAGGACAGGGAATTCACCCCTCCACTTT. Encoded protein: CASSLRTGNSPLHF.

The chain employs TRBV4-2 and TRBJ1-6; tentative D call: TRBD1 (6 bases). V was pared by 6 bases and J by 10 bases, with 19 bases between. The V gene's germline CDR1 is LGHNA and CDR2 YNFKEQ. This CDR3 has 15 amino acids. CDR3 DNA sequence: TGTGCCAGCAGTGAAGCATATAACAGGGACTCACCCCTCCACTTT. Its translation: CASSEAYNRDSPLHF.

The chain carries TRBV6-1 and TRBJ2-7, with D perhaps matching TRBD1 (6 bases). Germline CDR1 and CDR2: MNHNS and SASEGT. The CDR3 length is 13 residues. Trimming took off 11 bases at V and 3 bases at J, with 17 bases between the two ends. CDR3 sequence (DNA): TGTGCCGTCGCGGCCAGGGGCCTCTACGAGCAGTACTTC. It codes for CAVAARGLYEQYF.

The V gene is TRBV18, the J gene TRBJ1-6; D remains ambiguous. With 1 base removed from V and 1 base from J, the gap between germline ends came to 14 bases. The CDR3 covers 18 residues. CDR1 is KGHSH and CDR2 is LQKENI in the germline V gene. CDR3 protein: CASSPLEIARSYNSPLHF. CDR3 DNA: TGTGCCAGCTCACCACTGGAGATAGCCCGGTCCTATAATTCACCCCTCCACTTT.